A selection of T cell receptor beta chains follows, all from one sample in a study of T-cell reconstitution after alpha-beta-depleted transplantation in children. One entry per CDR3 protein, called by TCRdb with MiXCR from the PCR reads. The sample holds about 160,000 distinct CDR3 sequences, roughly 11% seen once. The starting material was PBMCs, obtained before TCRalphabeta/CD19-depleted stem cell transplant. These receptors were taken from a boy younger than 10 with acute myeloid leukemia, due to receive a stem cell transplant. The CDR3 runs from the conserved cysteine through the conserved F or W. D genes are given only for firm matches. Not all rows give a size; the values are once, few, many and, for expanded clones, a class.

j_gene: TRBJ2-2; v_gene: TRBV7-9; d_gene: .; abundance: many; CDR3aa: CASSFDMQANTGELFF; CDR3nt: TGTGCCAGCAGCTTCGACATGCAAGCGAACACCGGGGAGCTGTTTTTT
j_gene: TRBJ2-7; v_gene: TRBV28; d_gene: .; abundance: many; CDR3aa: CASSLNYEQYF; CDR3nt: TGTGCCAGCAGTTTAAACTACGAGCAGTACTTC
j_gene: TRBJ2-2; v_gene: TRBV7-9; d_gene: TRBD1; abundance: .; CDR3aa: CASIENRDRNTGELFF; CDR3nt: TGTGCCAGCATCGAAAACCGGGACAGAAACACCGGGGAGCTGTTTTTT
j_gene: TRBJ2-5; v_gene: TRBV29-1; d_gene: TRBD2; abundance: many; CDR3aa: CSAEGGPKLAGGQETQYF; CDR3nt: TGCAGCGCCGAGGGTGGTCCAAAACTAGCGGGGGGTCAAGAGACCCAGTACTTC
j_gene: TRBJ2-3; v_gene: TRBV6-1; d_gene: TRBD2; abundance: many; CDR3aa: CASSDGLVGDTQYF; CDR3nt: TGTGCCAGCAGTGACGGACTAGTAGGAGATACGCAGTATTTT
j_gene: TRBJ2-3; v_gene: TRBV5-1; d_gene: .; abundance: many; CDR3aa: CASSLAGSSSGTQYF; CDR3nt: TGCGCCAGCAGCTTGGCGGGCAGTTCGTCTGGGACGCAGTATTTT
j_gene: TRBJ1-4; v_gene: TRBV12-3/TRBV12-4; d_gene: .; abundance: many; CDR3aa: CASTRKYEKLFF; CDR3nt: TGTGCCAGCACCCGAAAGTATGAAAAACTGTTTTTT
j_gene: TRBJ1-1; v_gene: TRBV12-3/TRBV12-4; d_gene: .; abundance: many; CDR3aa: CASRPLEAEAFF; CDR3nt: TGTGCCAGCAGACCCTTGGAGGCTGAAGCTTTCTTT
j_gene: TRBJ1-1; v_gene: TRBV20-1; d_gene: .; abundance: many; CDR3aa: CSARGGRGNTEAFF; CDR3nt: TGCAGTGCTAGGGGCGGAAGAGGGAACACTGAAGCTTTCTTT
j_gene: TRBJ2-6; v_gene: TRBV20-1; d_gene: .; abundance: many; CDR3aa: CSARGGGQGANVLTF; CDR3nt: TGCAGTGCTAGAGGAGGGGGGCAAGGGGCCAACGTCCTGACTTTC
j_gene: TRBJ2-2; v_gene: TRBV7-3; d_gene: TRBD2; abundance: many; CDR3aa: CASSSRTSGNTGELFF; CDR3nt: TGTGCCAGCAGCTCTCGGACTAGCGGAAACACCGGGGAGCTGTTTTTT
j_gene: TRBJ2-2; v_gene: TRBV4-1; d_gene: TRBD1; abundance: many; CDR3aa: CASSQPNRGTAGELFF; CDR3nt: TGCGCCAGCAGCCAGCCGAACAGGGGAACAGCCGGGGAGCTGTTTTTT
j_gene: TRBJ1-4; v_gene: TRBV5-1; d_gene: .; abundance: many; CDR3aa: CASSLGGQGTNEKLFF; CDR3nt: TGCGCCAGCAGCTTGGGGGGGCAGGGAACTAATGAAAAACTGTTTTTT
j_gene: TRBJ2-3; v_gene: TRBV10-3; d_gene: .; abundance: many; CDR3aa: CAISGGSTDTQYF; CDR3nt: TGTGCCATCAGTGGTGGGAGCACAGATACGCAGTATTTT
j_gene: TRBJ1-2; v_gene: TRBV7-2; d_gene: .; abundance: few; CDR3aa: CASSRQSYGYTF; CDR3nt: TGTGCCAGCAGTCGACAGAGCTATGGCTACACCTTC
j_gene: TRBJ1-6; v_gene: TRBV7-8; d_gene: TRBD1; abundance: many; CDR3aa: CASSLVSLTGTGKDSPLHF; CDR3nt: TGTGCCAGCAGCTTAGTTAGTTTGACCGGGACAGGGAAAGATTCACCCCTCCACTTT
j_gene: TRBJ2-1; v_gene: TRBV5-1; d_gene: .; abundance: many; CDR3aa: CASSSPSGYEQFF; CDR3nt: TGCGCCAGCAGCTCGCCCTCCGGGTATGAGCAGTTCTTC
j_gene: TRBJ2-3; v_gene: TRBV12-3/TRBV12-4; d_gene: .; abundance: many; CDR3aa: CASSPLLRGADTQYF; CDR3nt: TGTGCCAGCAGTCCCCTTTTAAGGGGCGCAGATACGCAGTATTTT
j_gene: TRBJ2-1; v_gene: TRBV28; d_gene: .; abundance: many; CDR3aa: CASSLGADYNEQFF; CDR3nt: TGTGCCAGCAGCCTCGGGGCCGACTATAATGAGCAGTTCTTC
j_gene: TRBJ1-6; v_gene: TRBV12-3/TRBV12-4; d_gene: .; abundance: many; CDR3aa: CASSFSNSPLHF; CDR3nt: TGTGCCAGCAGTTTTAGTAATTCACCCCTCCACTTT
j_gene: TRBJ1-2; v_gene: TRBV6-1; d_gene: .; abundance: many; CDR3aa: CASSPAYGYTF; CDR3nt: TGTGCCAGCAGCCCAGCATATGGCTACACCTTC
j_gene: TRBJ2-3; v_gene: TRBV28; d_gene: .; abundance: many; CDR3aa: CASSLDLASTDTQYF; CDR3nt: TGTGCCAGCAGTTTAGACTTAGCGAGCACAGATACGCAGTATTTT
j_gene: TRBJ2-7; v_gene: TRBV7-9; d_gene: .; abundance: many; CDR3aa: CASSSQDSYEQYF; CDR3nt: TGTGCCAGCAGCTCACAGGACTCCTACGAGCAGTACTTC
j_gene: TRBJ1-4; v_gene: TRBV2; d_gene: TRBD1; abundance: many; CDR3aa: CASRTGTGEEKLFF; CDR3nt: TGTGCCAGCAGGACCGGGACAGGGGAGGAAAAACTGTTTTTT
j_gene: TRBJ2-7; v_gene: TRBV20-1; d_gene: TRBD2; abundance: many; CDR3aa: CSARDSGREYEQYF; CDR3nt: TGCAGTGCTAGAGATAGCGGGAGGGAGTACGAGCAGTACTTC
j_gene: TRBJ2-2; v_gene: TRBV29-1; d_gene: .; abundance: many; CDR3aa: CSVLQGRGTGELFF; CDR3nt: TGCAGCGTTTTACAGGGAAGAGGAACCGGGGAGCTGTTTTTT
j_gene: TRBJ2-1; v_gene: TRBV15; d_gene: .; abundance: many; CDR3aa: CATSRGLDQFF; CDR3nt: TGTGCCACCAGCAGAGGCCTCGACCAGTTCTTC
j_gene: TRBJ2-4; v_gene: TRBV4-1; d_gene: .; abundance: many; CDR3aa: CASSQWMLAKNIQYF; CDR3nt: TGCGCCAGCAGCCAATGGATGCTAGCCAAAAACATTCAGTACTTC
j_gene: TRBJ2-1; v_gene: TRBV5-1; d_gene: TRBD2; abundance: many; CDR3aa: CASSSNVLAGGGEQFF; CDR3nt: TGCGCCAGCAGCTCCAATGTGCTAGCGGGAGGGGGTGAGCAGTTCTTC
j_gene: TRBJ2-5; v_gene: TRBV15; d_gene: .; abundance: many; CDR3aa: CATSSGSGTQYF; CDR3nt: TGTGCCACCAGCTCGGGGTCCGGGACCCAGTACTTC
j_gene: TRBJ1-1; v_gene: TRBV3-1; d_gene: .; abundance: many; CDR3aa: CASSFGPKRDTEAFF; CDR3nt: TGTGCCAGCAGCTTCGGTCCCAAACGGGACACTGAAGCTTTCTTT
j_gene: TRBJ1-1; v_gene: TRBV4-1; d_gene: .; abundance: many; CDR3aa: CASSQDRGRQGTEAFF; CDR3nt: TGCGCCAGCAGCCAAGATAGGGGACGGCAAGGCACTGAAGCTTTCTTT
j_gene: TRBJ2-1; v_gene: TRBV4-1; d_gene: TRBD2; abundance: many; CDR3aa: CASSQGEPGLAGGREQFF; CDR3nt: TGCGCCAGCAGCCAGGGGGAACCGGGACTAGCGGGAGGGCGTGAGCAGTTCTTC
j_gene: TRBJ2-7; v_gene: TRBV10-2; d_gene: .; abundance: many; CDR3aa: CASSEYDRLSYEQYF; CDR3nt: TGCGCCAGCAGTGAGTATGACAGATTATCCTACGAGCAGTACTTC
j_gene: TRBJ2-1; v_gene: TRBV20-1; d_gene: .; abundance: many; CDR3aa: CSPYLGGYNEQFF; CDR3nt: TGCAGTCCATACCTAGGAGGCTACAATGAGCAGTTCTTC
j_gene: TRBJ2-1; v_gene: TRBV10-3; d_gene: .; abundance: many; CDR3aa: CAISEGVDEQFF; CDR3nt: TGTGCCATCAGTGAGGGGGTGGATGAGCAGTTCTTC
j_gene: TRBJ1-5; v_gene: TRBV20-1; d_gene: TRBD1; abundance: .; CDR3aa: CSASGDQTGKRPQHF; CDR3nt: TGCAGTGCTAGCGGGGACCAGACAGGGAAGCGGCCCCAGCATTTT
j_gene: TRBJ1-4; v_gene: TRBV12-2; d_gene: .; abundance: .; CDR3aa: CASRSPLGEAPTNEKLFF; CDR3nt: TGTGCAAGTCGCTCCCCCCTAGGAGAGGCTCCAACTAATGAAAAACTGTTTTTT
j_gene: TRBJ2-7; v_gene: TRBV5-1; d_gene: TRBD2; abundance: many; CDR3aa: CASSLGSGSLYEQYF; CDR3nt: TGCGCCAGCAGCTTGGGTAGCGGGAGTTTGTACGAGCAGTACTTC
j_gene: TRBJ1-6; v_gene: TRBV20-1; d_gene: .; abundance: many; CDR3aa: CSAGQGPNSPLHF; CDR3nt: TGCAGTGCTGGTCAGGGCCCCAATTCACCCCTCCACTTT
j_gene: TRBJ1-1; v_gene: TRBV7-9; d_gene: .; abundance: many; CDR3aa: CASSFGTVNTEAFF; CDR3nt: TGTGCCAGCAGTTTCGGGACGGTTAACACTGAAGCTTTCTTT
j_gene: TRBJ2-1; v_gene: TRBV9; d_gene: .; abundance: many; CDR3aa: CASSVGDAPYNEQFF; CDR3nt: TGTGCCAGCAGCGTAGGCGACGCCCCTTACAATGAGCAGTTCTTC
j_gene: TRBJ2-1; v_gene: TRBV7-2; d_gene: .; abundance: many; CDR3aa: CASSWTVSPGGEQFF; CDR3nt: TGTGCCAGCAGCTGGACAGTTTCCCCCGGTGGTGAGCAGTTCTTC
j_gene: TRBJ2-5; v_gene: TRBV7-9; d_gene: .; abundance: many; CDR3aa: CASSLMETQETQYF; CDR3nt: TGTGCCAGCAGCTTAATGGAGACCCAAGAGACCCAGTACTTC
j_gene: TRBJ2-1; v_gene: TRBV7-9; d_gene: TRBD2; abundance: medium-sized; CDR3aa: CASSLGLAGTNEQFF; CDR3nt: TGTGCCAGCAGCCTGGGACTAGCGGGGACCAATGAGCAGTTCTTC
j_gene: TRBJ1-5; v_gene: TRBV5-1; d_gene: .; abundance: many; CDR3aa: CASSLGSGLRGEPQHF; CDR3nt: TGCGCCAGCAGCTTGGGGTCAGGCCTTAGGGGCGAGCCCCAGCATTTT
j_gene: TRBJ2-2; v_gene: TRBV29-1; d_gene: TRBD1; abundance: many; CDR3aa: CSVRTGGVYGELFF; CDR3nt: TGCAGCGTTCGGACAGGGGGCGTGTACGGGGAGCTGTTTTTT
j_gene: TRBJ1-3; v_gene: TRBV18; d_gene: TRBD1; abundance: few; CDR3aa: CASSPSQGARDTIYF; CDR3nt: TGTGCCAGCTCACCGTCACAGGGGGCCCGGGACACCATATATTTT
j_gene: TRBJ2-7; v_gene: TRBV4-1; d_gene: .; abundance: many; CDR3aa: CASRKRTEAYEQYF; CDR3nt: TGCGCCAGCAGAAAACGGACCGAGGCCTACGAGCAGTACTTC
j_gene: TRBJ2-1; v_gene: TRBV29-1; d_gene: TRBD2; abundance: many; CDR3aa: CSVLGLAGVSNEQFF; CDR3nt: TGCAGCGTTCTCGGACTAGCGGGAGTTTCTAATGAGCAGTTCTTC
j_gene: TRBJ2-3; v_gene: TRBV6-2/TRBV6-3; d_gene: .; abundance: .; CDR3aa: CASSYSSSSTALTDTQYF; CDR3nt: TGTGCCAGCAGTTACTCTTCCTCCTCTACGGCCCTCACAGATACGCAGTATTTT
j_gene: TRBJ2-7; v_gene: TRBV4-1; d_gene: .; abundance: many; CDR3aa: CASSQGQGSYEQYF; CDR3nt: TGCGCCAGCAGCCAAGGCCAGGGGAGCTACGAGCAGTACTTC
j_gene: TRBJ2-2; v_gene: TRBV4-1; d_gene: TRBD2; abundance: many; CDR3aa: CASSQDFRLAGGNTGELFF; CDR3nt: TGCGCCAGCAGCCAAGATTTTAGGCTAGCGGGGGGCAACACCGGGGAGCTGTTTTTT